The 29 T cell receptor beta chains listed next were all sequenced from one sample in a study of T cell responses to AZD1222 COVID-19 vaccine. The repertoire was sequenced with immunoSEQ multiplex PCR; TCRdb's copy has only in-frame clones and lacks some. Of 120,000 to 150,000 clones in the sample, roughly nine tenths were seen once. The sample consisted of peripheral blood, taken 28 days after the second AZD1222 dose. The receptors here all came from an adult who received the AZD1222 COVID-19 vaccine.

CDR3 sequence reads: CASRDRGQIQETQYF. CDR3 DNA sequence: TGTGCCAGCAGGGACAGGGGCCAAATCCAAGAGACCCAGTACTTC. V usage is TRBV6-6 and J usage is TRBJ2-5; 9 positions agree with TRBD1. With 6 bases clipped from V and 1 base from J, the junction kept 6 bases outside the gene matches. CDR3 length: 15 residues. Germline lookup yields CDR1 MNHNY and CDR2 SVGAGI (reference sequence).

The chain joins TRBV24-1 to TRBJ2-1, with D perhaps TRBD1 or TRBD2 (6 bases each). The CDR3 consists of 11 residues. The ends were cut back, 8 bases at V and 10 bases at J, with 11 bases in the middle. From germline, CDR1 is KGHDR and CDR2 SFDVKD. The CDR3 DNA follows: TGTGCCACCAAGGGGGGAAGGGAGCAGTTCTTC. This sequence encodes CATKGGREQFF.

The rearrangement uses TRBV25-1 and TRBJ1-2; D not certain. There are 11 residues in the CDR3. Germline CDR1 reads MGHDK; CDR2 reads SYGVNS. V lost 2 bases to trimming and J lost 4 bases, with 2 bases between them. CDR3 sequence (DNA): TGTGCCAGCAGTGAAGTCTATGGCTACACCTTC. Protein sequence: CASSEVYGYTF.

The rearrangement joins TRBV19 to TRBJ2-2, with 15 bases lining up with TRBD2. The V gene end was trimmed by 8 bases and the J gene end by 5 bases; junction bases not matched to a gene: 6. The germline V gene has CDR1 LNHDA and CDR2 SQIVND (reference sequence). The CDR3 totals 16 residues. CDR3 DNA: TGTGCCAGTCGGACTAGCGGGGGGGTACCGACCGGGGAGCTGTTTTTT. It is translated as CASRTSGGVPTGELFF.

The V call is TRBV30, the J call TRBJ2-7; no reliable D call. The CDR3 has 12 residues. V lost 0 bases to trimming and J lost 3 bases, with 6 bases between them. Germline values: CDR1 GTSNPN, CDR2 SVGIG (reference sequence). The CDR3 coding sequence is TGTGCCTGGAGTGTCGCCAACTACGAGCAGTACTTC. It codes for CAWSVANYEQYF. The whole variable domain, remainder taken from reference TRBV30 and TRBJ2-7, is SQTIHQWPATLVQPVGSPLSLECTVEGTSNPNLYWYRQAAGRGLQLLFYSVGIGQISSEVPQNLSASRPQDRQFILSSKKLLLSDSGFYLCAWSVANYEQYFGPGTRLTVT.

This sequence joins TRBV4-3 and TRBJ2-7; 10 positions agree with TRBD1. The CDR3 is 15 amino acids. Germline-derived CDR1 and CDR2 are LGHNA and YSLEER. J gave up 2 bases and V 3 bases, and 4 bases lay outside the gene matches. The CDR3, as DNA: TGCGCCAGCAGCCAGACCGGGACAGGGGCCTACGAGCAGTACTTC. Translation gives CASSQTGTGAYEQYF.

The chain carries TRBV20-1 and TRBJ1-2; 8 bases agree with TRBD1. V was clipped by 3 bases and J by 4 bases; unmatched bases: 13. The CDR3 length is 16 residues. Germline V CDR1 and CDR2: DFQATT, SNEGSKA (reference sequence). Here the CDR3 reads CSASTNVDRASYGYTF. CDR3 DNA: TGCAGTGCTAGTACTAACGTGGACAGGGCCTCCTATGGCTACACCTTC.

V is TRBV7-2 and J is TRBJ2-3, with 7 bases identical to TRBD2. The CDR3 sequence is 15 residues long. Looked up from germline, CDR1 is SGHTA and CDR2 is FQGNSA. V trimming: 1 base; J trimming: 6 bases; junction bases outside the gene matches: 7. The CDR3 loop reads CASSLDGTMQDTQYF. CDR3 coding DNA: TGTGCCAGCAGCTTAGACGGGACTATGCAGGATACGCAGTATTTT.

The rearrangement links TRBV6-2 or TRBV6-3 to TRBJ2-7, with 11 bases aligning to TRBD2. Looked up from germline, CDR1 is MNHEY and CDR2 is SVGEGT. Trimming took 5 bases from V and 3 from J; bases not matched to a gene: 3. The CDR3 consists of 14 residues. CDR3 loop: CASSRTSGLYEQYF. The CDR3 DNA reads TGTGCCAGCAGTCGGACTAGCGGGCTCTACGAGCAGTACTTC.

The V call is TRBV24-1, the J call TRBJ1-2; the D gene is possibly TRBD1 (6 bases). V was trimmed by 2 bases and J by 4 bases, leaving 7 bases between them. The CDR3 is 13 amino acids. Germline V lookup: CDR1 KGHDR, CDR2 SFDVKD. Written as DNA, the CDR3 is TGTGCCACCAGTGATTCAGGGGTCTATGGCTACACCTTC. Its protein is CATSDSGVYGYTF.

The chain is built from TRBV28 and TRBJ2-7; 8 bases align to TRBD1. Germline V gene sequence: CDR1 MDHEN, CDR2 SYDVKM. The CDR3 covers 14 residues. With 4 bases clipped from V and 0 bases from J, the junction kept 2 bases outside the gene matches. The CDR3 sequence: CASSSTGGSYEQYF. CDR3 bases: TGTGCCAGCAGTTCAACAGGGGGCTCCTACGAGCAGTACTTC.

The table lists this clone with a count of one. The chain has TRBV2 and TRBJ1-5; TRBD1 is a possible D gene (6 bases). This CDR3 is built from 15 residues. Per the germline V gene, CDR1 is SNHLY and CDR2 is FYNNEI. Deletions cut 6 bases from V and 3 bases from J, with 15 bases between. The CDR3 sequence: CASSPTGNFNQPQHF. DNA for the CDR3: TGTGCCAGCAGCCCGACAGGCAACTTCAATCAGCCCCAGCATTTT.

The gene calls are TRBV7-2 and TRBJ2-1; perhaps TRBD2 as D (6 bases). The germline V gene encodes CDR1 SGHTA and CDR2 FQGNSA. V lost 5 bases and J 9 bases, leaving 23 bases between the germline ends. The CDR3 totals 16 residues. The CDR3, as DNA: TGTGCCAGCAGCGGGTGGGGGAGGACTAAACGTGGTGAGCAGTTCTTC. This codes for CASSGWGRTKRGEQFF.

J is TRBJ2-5 and V is TRBV7-6; possibly TRBD2 for D (7 bases). The CDR3 has 16 amino acids. CDR1 and CDR2 from the germline V gene are SGHVS and FNYEAQ. The V gene lost 3 bases and the J gene lost 5 bases, with 19 bases spanning the gap. Here the CDR3 DNA reads TGTGCCAGCAGCTTTGGGGGGGGCGGGAGTGGTGAGACCCAGTACTTC. Its translation: CASSFGGGGSGETQYF.

In the case of this clone: At one boundary the junction diverges from the germline segment, which might be a read error. The rearrangement links TRBV6-1 to TRBJ1-5; no definite D call. The CDR3 spans 14 residues. The germline V gene has CDR1 MNHNS and CDR2 SASEGT. The DNA for the CDR3 is TGTGCCAGCAGCGAAGCGATACTGAATCAGCCCCAGCATTTT. Its translation is CASSEAILNQPQHF.

The gene calls are TRBV11-2 and TRBJ2-1; D might be TRBD2 (5 bases). There are 14 residues in the CDR3. From germline, CDR1 is SGHAT and CDR2 FQNNGV. The V end was cut by 0 bases, the J end by 5 bases, with 8 bases between. CDR3 DNA sequence: TGTGCCAGCAGCTTAGACGGGGTGAACAATGAGCAGTTCTTC. Its protein product is CASSLDGVNNEQFF.

This clone appeared once. This rearrangement joins TRBV2 to TRBJ2-5; 11 bases line up with TRBD2. Germline lookup yields CDR1 SNHLY and CDR2 FYNNEI. CDR3 length: 16 residues. The V segment lost 8 bases and the J segment 1 base; nucleotides outside the gene matches: 9. The CDR3 is CASRGLAAVGQETQYF. Here the CDR3 DNA reads TGTGCCAGCCGGGGACTAGCGGCCGTGGGCCAAGAGACCCAGTACTTC.

The chain links TRBV3-1 (or the pseudogene TRBV3-2) to TRBJ2-3, with D tentatively TRBD2 (7 bases). Deletions cut 5 bases from V and 3 bases from J, with 18 bases between. The CDR3 has 16 residues. Germline lookup yields CDR1 LGHDT and CDR2 YNNKEL (reference sequence). CDR3 DNA sequence: TGTGCCAGCAGCGATTTGAGGACAGCGGGGACAGATACGCAGTATTTT. Translating gives CASSDLRTAGTDTQYF.

The chain couples TRBV27 to TRBJ1-2; D unclear. CDR1 is MNHEY, CDR2 SMNVEV, per germline (reference sequence). Trimming left V 8 bases short and J 8 bases short, with 15 bases between. The CDR3 length is 12 residues. This CDR3 is CASGPVLGGYTF. The CDR3 coding sequence is TGTGCCAGCGGCCCCGTTCTCGGGGGCTACACCTTC.

The rearrangement joins TRBV6-2 or TRBV6-3 to TRBJ2-4, with a weak D call TRBD2 (6 bases). CDR1 and CDR2 (germline): MNHEY, SVGEGT. The CDR3 runs to 13 residues. V lost 5 bases and J 7 bases, leaving 12 bases between the germline ends. The CDR3 DNA is TGTGCCAGCAGTCATGGCCGGGGGAACATTCAGTACTTC. Protein sequence: CASSHGRGNIQYF.

This chain uses TRBV7-2 with TRBJ1-1; 10 bases fit TRBD1. The germline V gene has CDR1 SGHTA and CDR2 FQGNSA. The J segment lost 11 bases and the V segment lost 1 base, leaving 4 bases of the junction unmatched. This CDR3 spans 13 amino acids. In nucleotides, the CDR3 is TGTGCCAGCAGCTTAGTGACAGGGGGCGAGGCTTTCTTT. It specifies CASSLVTGGEAFF.

This rearrangement joins TRBV4-1 to TRBJ2-1, with TRBD2 identical over 10 bases. CDR1 and CDR2 from the germline V gene are MGHRA and YSYEKL. V gave up 3 bases and J gave up 6 bases; unmatched junction bases: 5. CDR3 length: 15 residues. CDR3 DNA: TGCGCCAGCAGCCACCTAGCGGGAGTAGGCAATGAGCAGTTCTTC. Translated, it gives CASSHLAGVGNEQFF.

The rearrangement uses TRBV30 and TRBJ1-5; weak D call: TRBD1 (6 bases). The CDR3 contains 12 residues. Germline CDR1 is GTSNPN and CDR2 is SVGIG (reference sequence). Trimming left V 4 bases short and J 9 bases short, with 13 bases between. CDR3 residues: CAWNRGAGPQHF. CDR3 DNA: TGTGCCTGGAATAGGGGGGCTGGGCCCCAGCATTTT. Drawing the rest from reference TRBV30 and TRBJ1-5, the complete variable domain is SQTIHQWPATLVQPVGSPLSLECTVEGTSNPNLYWYRQAAGRGLQLLFYSVGIGQISSEVPQNLSASRPQDRQFILSSKKLLLSDSGFYLCAWNRGAGPQHFGDGTRLSIL.

The chain has TRBV7-3 and TRBJ2-2; 7 bases line up with TRBD2. The CDR3 has 16 amino acids. Trimming at V came to 3 bases and at J to 3 bases, leaving 7 bases not matched to a gene. CDR1 is SGHTA, CDR2 FQGTGA, per germline. The CDR3 loop is CASSFGGSKDTGELFF. CDR3 sequence (DNA): TGTGCCAGCAGCTTCGGCGGGAGTAAGGACACCGGGGAGCTGTTTTTT.

The rearrangement links TRBV5-1 to TRBJ2-7; 8 bases map to TRBD1. In germline, CDR1 is SGHRS, CDR2 YFSETQ. The CDR3 totals 16 residues. With 3 bases clipped from V and 9 bases from J, the junction kept 17 bases outside the gene matches. The CDR3 bases are TGCGCCAGCAGCTCGGACGGGGACAGGTATTACGAAGGGCAGTACTTC. It specifies CASSSDGDRYYEGQYF.

V and J are TRBV14 and TRBJ2-4; TRBD1 agrees at 8 bases. The V gene end was trimmed by 3 bases and the J gene end by 3 bases; junction bases not matched to a gene: 10. CDR3 length: 17 residues. CDR1 is SGHDN and CDR2 is FVKESK in the germline V gene. The chain's CDR3 is CASSHSRGRGVKNIQYF. The CDR3 DNA follows: TGTGCCAGCAGCCACAGCAGGGGGCGCGGGGTCAAAAACATTCAGTACTTC.

This clone was recorded only once. The gene calls are TRBV24-1 and TRBJ2-1; 9 positions agree with TRBD2. Trimming took 1 base from V and 6 from J; bases not matched to a gene: 3. The CDR3 is made up of 15 amino acids. In germline, CDR1 is KGHDR, CDR2 SFDVKD. The CDR3 sequence is CATSDLGTSLNEQFF. The CDR3 DNA is TGTGCCACCAGTGATTTAGGGACTAGCCTCAATGAGCAGTTCTTC.

The V and J genes are TRBV6-5 and TRBJ1-6; D perhaps matches TRBD1 (5 bases). Per germline, CDR1 MNHEY and CDR2 SVGAGI. Trimming cost V 7 bases and J 3 bases, with 13 bases left between them. CDR3 length equals 15 residues. The DNA for the CDR3 is TGTGCCAGCATCCAGACAGAAGGCTATAATTCACCCCTCCACTTT. Protein product: CASIQTEGYNSPLHF.

J is TRBJ2-7 and V is TRBV28; 9 nucleotides match TRBD1. The CDR3 runs 15 residues. The ends lost 5 bases at V and 2 bases at J; junction bases unmatched: 7. The germline CDR1 and CDR2 sequences are MDHEN and SYDVKM. CDR3 nucleotide sequence: TGTGCCAGCAGTACGCCGGGACAGGGAACCTACGAGCAGTACTTC. Residues: CASSTPGQGTYEQYF. Looking up the rest from reference TRBV28 and TRBJ2-7 gives the full variable domain: DVKVTQSSRYLVKRTGEKVFLECVQDMDHENMFWYRQDPGLGLRLIYFSYDVKMKEKGDIPEGYSVSREKKERFSLILESASTNQTSMYLCASSTPGQGTYEQYFGPGTRLTVT.